One sample yielded the 19 T cell receptor beta chains listed below, sequenced in a study of blood T cell repertoires in COVID-19. Clones were sequenced by immunoSEQ multiplex PCR, and TCRdb holds only the in-frame ones, with some missing. This repertoire shows a few hundred thousand clones, about 83% found once; its top ten account for under 2%. The sequenced sample consisted of peripheral blood. Receptors originate from a woman aged 50 to 60 with acute or convalescent COVID-19.

CDR3 DNA sequence: TGTGCCAGCAGCTTATTAGGGGTCACTGAAGCTTTCTTT. It specifies CASSLLGVTEAFF. The rearrangement links TRBV7-2 to TRBJ1-1; D perhaps matches TRBD1 (5 bases). The CDR3 is 13 residues long. Trimming pared 2 bases from V and 4 bases from J, leaving 8 bases between. CDR1 is SGHTA and CDR2 is FQGNSA in the germline V gene. The full variable domain, rest sourced from reference TRBV7-2 and TRBJ1-1, is GAGVSQSPSNKVTEKGKDVELRCDPISGHTALYWYRQSLGQGLEFLIYFQGNSAPDKSGLPSDRFSAERTGGSVSTLTIQRTQQEDSAVYLCASSLLGVTEAFFGQGTRLTVV.

The chain links TRBV24-1 to TRBJ2-7, with 7 bases fitting TRBD1. V shed 3 bases, J shed 2 bases, and the junction held 9 bases outside the gene matches. CDR1 and CDR2 (germline): KGHDR, SFDVKD. CDR3 size: 16 residues. The CDR3 bases are TGTGCCACCAGTGATCCCCGACGGGACAGTGCCTACGAGCAGTACTTC. Translation gives CATSDPRRDSAYEQYF.

The V call is TRBV19, the J call TRBJ2-2, with D possibly matching TRBD1 (5 bases). V shed 4 bases and J shed 6 bases, with 12 bases lying between them. Germline CDR1 and CDR2: LNHDA and SQIVND (reference sequence). The CDR3 runs 14 residues. CDR3 sequence: CASSTQGFAGELFF. The CDR3 DNA sequence: TGTGCCAGTAGTACCCAGGGCTTCGCCGGGGAGCTGTTTTTT.

The genes are TRBV6-2 or TRBV6-3 and TRBJ1-1; the match to TRBD1 covers 8 bases. Germline CDR1 reads MNHEY; CDR2 reads SVGEGT. The CDR3 is 13 amino acids. Trimming removed 5 bases from V and 11 bases from J; junction bases left unmatched: 10. CDR3 in DNA: TGTGCCAGCAGTAACCCGACAGGGGTTGCGGCTTTCTTT. This sequence encodes CASSNPTGVAAFF.

The chain has TRBV5-6 and TRBJ2-3; 9 bases fit TRBD1. Germline assignment: CDR1 SGHDT and CDR2 YYEEEE. CDR3 length equals 17 residues. J lost 2 bases, V lost 4 bases, and 11 bases had no gene match. The CDR3 reads CASSPDRGTFNTDTQYF. CDR3 nucleotide sequence: TGTGCCAGCAGCCCGGACAGGGGCACCTTTAACACAGATACGCAGTATTTT. The full variable domain, its missing parts supplied by reference TRBV5-6 and TRBJ2-3, is DAGVTQSPTHLIKTRGQQVTLRCSPKSGHDTVSWYQQALGQGPQFIFQYYEEEERQRGNFPDRFSGHQFPNYSSELNVNALLLGDSALYLCASSPDRGTFNTDTQYFGPGTRLTVL.

Here the CDR3 reads CASSVDDSRAGELFF. In DNA, the CDR3 is TGTGCCAGCAGCGTAGACGACAGTCGGGCCGGGGAGCTGTTTTTT. The V gene is TRBV9, the J gene TRBJ2-2, with a tentative D call TRBD1 (5 bases). V was pared by 0 bases and J by 6 bases, with 12 bases between. The CDR3 is made up of 15 amino acids. Germline CDR1 SGDLS, CDR2 YYNGEE.

This chain joins TRBV11-3 and TRBJ2-5; TRBD2 is a possible D gene (5 bases). The CDR3 has 14 amino acids. The germline CDR1 and CDR2 sequences are SGHNT and YENEEA. Trimming shortened V by 1 base and J by 2 bases, and 8 bases separated the two germline ends. CDR3: CASSLARGQETQYF. CDR3 nucleotide sequence: TGTGCCAGCAGCTTAGCTCGGGGACAAGAGACCCAGTACTTC.

The J gene is TRBJ2-6, the V gene TRBV19, with 9 bases identical to TRBD1. V dropped 5 bases and J dropped 2; count of bases not matched to a gene: 22. CDR1 is LNHDA, CDR2 SQIVND, per germline (reference sequence). This CDR3 comprises 22 residues. The CDR3 spells CASSARWGRTGEGKTGANVLTF. CDR3 sequence (DNA): TGTGCCAGTAGTGCTCGATGGGGTCGGACAGGGGAAGGGAAAACTGGGGCCAACGTCCTGACTTTC. The variable domain in full, with the rest retrieved from reference TRBV19 and TRBJ2-6, is DGGITQSPKYLFRKEGQNVTLSCEQNLNHDAMYWYRQDPGQGLRLIYYSQIVNDFQKGDIAEGYSVSREKKESFPLTVTSAQKNPTAFYLCASSARWGRTGEGKTGANVLTFGAGSRLTVL.

The chain is built from TRBV5-1 and TRBJ2-3; 7 bases agree with TRBD2. Germline V gene data show CDR1 as SGHRS and CDR2 as YFSETQ. The CDR3 is 16 residues long. Trimming at V came to 4 bases and at J to 5 bases, leaving 13 bases not matched to a gene. In DNA form, the CDR3 reads TGCGCCAGCAGCCTAAGATCCCGGGAGGAGCGAGATACGCAGTATTTT. Protein: CASSLRSREERDTQYF.

The CDR3 region is CASRTGQGVGAFF. The CDR3 DNA reads TGTGCCAGCAGGACGGGACAGGGGGTTGGGGCTTTCTTT. V usage is TRBV12-3 or TRBV12-4 and J usage is TRBJ1-1; 11 nucleotides agree with TRBD1. J was trimmed by 11 bases and V by 6 bases; bases with no gene match: 8. The CDR3 is made up of 13 amino acids.

The rearrangement links TRBV19 to TRBJ2-2; D unresolved. This CDR3 has 16 amino acids. Germline CDR1 LNHDA, CDR2 SQIVND (reference sequence). V was shortened by 5 bases and J by 4 bases, with 17 bases between the two germline ends. The CDR3 nucleotides are TGTGCCAGTAGTGCCTCCGGCGGAGTTGTCACCGGGGAGCTGTTTTTT. The encoded protein is CASSASGGVVTGELFF.

This rearrangement joins TRBV28 to TRBJ2-1; D might be TRBD2 (6 bases). The V end was cut by 2 bases, the J end by 5 bases, with 25 bases between. CDR3 length equals 19 residues. Looked up from germline, CDR1 is MDHEN and CDR2 is SYDVKM. CDR3 nucleotide sequence: TGTGCCAGCAGTTTACGACGAGGATGGGACTCCAGATACCACAATGAGCAGTTCTTC. It specifies CASSLRRGWDSRYHNEQFF.

The genes are TRBV5-1 and TRBJ1-4; D is uncertain. Looked up from germline, CDR1 is SGHRS and CDR2 is YFSETQ. The CDR3 has 14 residues. The ends were cut back, 0 bases at V and 5 bases at J, with 8 bases in the middle. The CDR3 is CASSLVSQNEKLFF. The CDR3 bases are TGCGCCAGCAGCTTGGTATCACAAAATGAAAAACTGTTTTTT.

The chain combines TRBV18 with TRBJ2-5; 12 bases are shared with TRBD2. After removal of 0 bases from V and 8 bases from J, the junction contained 1 base not matched to a gene. The germline CDR1 and CDR2 sequences are KGHSH and LQKENI. The CDR3 spans 14 residues. As DNA, the CDR3 is TGTGCCAGCTCACCACCGACTAGCGGGAGAACCCAGTACTTC. Translation gives CASSPPTSGRTQYF.

The CDR3 sequence is CASSPDSGVSYGYTF. DNA for the CDR3: TGTGCCAGCTCACCAGATAGTGGAGTTTCCTATGGCTACACCTTC. The V call is TRBV18, the J call TRBJ1-2, with D hard to call. The CDR3 covers 15 residues. Germline V gives CDR1 KGHSH, CDR2 LQKENI. V was trimmed by 2 bases and J by 4 bases, leaving 14 bases between them.

CDR3 in amino acids: CSVKGYYGDEQFF. CDR3 nucleotide sequence: TGCAGCGTCAAAGGGTACTACGGGGATGAGCAGTTCTTC. V usage is TRBV29-1 and J usage is TRBJ2-1; tentative D call: TRBD2 (5 bases). Germline lookup yields CDR1 SQVTM and CDR2 ANQGSEA. The CDR3 is made up of 13 amino acids. V was trimmed by 6 bases and J by 8 bases, leaving 17 bases between them.

The chain couples TRBV27 to TRBJ1-6; 8 nucleotides line up with TRBD1. CDR3 size: 19 residues. V dropped 8 bases and J dropped 0; count of bases not matched to a gene: 15. Germline CDR1 is MNHEY and CDR2 is SMNVEV (reference sequence). The CDR3 here is CASSSVMTGVSSYNSPLHF. CDR3 in DNA: TGTGCCAGCTCGTCGGTTATGACAGGGGTCAGCTCCTATAATTCACCCCTCCACTTT.

The chain has TRBV6-4 and TRBJ1-2; 8 nucleotides line up with TRBD1. V dropped 3 bases and J dropped 9; count of bases not matched to a gene: 9. Germline CDR1 is MRHNA and CDR2 is SNTAGT. This CDR3 has 14 residues. The CDR3 loop is CASSELDRDSRYTF. CDR3 nucleotides: TGTGCCAGCAGTGAGTTGGACAGGGATTCTCGCTACACCTTC.

The chain uses TRBV7-6 and TRBJ2-5; unclear D gene. CDR3 length: 17 residues. The V gene lost 5 bases and the J gene lost 2 bases, with 21 bases spanning the gap. Germline assignment: CDR1 SGHVS and CDR2 FNYEAQ. CDR3: CASSPHSFRVVQETQYF. CDR3 nucleotides: TGTGCCAGCAGCCCCCATTCCTTTCGGGTGGTTCAAGAGACCCAGTACTTC.